This T cell receptor beta chain was recorded in a study of blood T cells in healthy people across ages. Study overall: Template switching retrieved approximately one barcoded beta molecule for each two T cells.

Sample-barcoded 5' priming and a J-beta primer mix drove a second PCR of 7 to 11 cycles. Each cDNA was tagged by a template-switch adaptor containing 12 random nucleotides. TCRdb fed the 5' RACE reads into MiXCR, producing one record per CDR3 protein. Altogether about 720,000 distinct CDR3 sequences are present, roughly 25% being singletons, with the ten largest covering under 4%. V lost 2 bases to trimming and J lost 3 bases, with 5 bases between them. CDR3 size: 14 residues. Germline CDR1 MNHEY, CDR2 SMNVEV (reference sequence). These data are also associated with another study on T cells of mothers and their children. That source notes: Added by the second PCR's M1S primer were sample barcodes and 2-4 random nucleotides.

This TCR was recovered from a boy aged 5-17 years in good health. The rearrangement uses TRBV27 and TRBJ2-6; no clear D. Sequenced input: blood. The CDR3 bases are TGTGCCAGCAGTTTACAAGGTGGGGCCAACGTCCTGACTTTC. Protein: CASSLQGGANVLTF.